The clone carrying this TCR beta chain is deemed medium-sized. What it recognizes is unknown. V was trimmed by 8 bases and J by 5 bases, leaving 22 bases between them. Germline V gene data show CDR1 as SNHLY and CDR2 as FYNNEI. The CDR3 length is 16 residues. This record comes from a study of T cell responses to AZD1222 COVID-19 vaccine. Overall study: Whether given at about 4 or about 12 weeks, second doses were pooled. Whole-study results and caveats: Females made up more of the donors, who were largely white British, and clonal diversity may have come out too low. Elevations in Spike-specific TCR breadth and depth followed administration of two AZD1222 doses. Unmutated variant regions reportedly attract nearly half of all spike-specific TCRs.

Data came from immunoSEQ multiplex PCR; TCRdb stores just in-frame clones and leaves some out. Among about 130,000 clones listed, roughly 93% were seen once. The chain employs TRBV2 and TRBJ1-5; no clear D gene. This receptor was obtained from an adult in good health. Sequenced material: peripheral blood, taken on day 0 of AZD1222 vaccination. The CDR3 nucleotides are TGTGCCAGCCAACCGGGCAATAGGGCCGGACATCAGCCCCAGCATTTT. Amino acids: CASQPGNRAGHQPQHF.